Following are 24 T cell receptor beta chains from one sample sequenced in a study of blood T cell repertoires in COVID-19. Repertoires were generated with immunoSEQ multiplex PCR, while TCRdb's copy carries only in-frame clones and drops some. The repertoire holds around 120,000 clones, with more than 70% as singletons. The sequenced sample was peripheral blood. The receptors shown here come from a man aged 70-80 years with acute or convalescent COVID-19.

This CDR3 reads CASSVTSGFYNEQFF. CDR3 nucleotides: TGTGCCAGCAGCGTAACGTCAGGATTCTACAATGAGCAGTTCTTC. This chain links TRBV9 with TRBJ2-1; D remains ambiguous. V dropped 1 base and J dropped 3 bases, with 11 bases sitting between them. The V gene's germline CDR1 is SGDLS and CDR2 YYNGEE. CDR3 length equals 15 residues. The full variable domain, rest sourced from reference TRBV9 and TRBJ2-1, is DSGVTQTPKHLITATGQRVTLRCSPRSGDLSVYWYQQSLDQGLQFLIQYYNGEERAKGNILERFSAQQFPDLHSELNLSSLELGDSALYFCASSVTSGFYNEQFFGPGTRLTVL.

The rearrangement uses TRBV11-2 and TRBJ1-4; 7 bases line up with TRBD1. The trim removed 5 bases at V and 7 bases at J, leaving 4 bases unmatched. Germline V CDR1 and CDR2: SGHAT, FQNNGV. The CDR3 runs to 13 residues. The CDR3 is CASSQGQREKLFF. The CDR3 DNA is TGTGCCAGCAGCCAGGGACAGCGTGAAAAACTGTTTTTT.

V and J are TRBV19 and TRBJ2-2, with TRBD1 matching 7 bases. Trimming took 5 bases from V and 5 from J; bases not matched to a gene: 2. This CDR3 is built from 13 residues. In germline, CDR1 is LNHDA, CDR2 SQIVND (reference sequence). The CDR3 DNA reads TGTGCCAGTAGTGTACAGGGGACCGGGGAGCTGTTTTTT. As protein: CASSVQGTGELFF.

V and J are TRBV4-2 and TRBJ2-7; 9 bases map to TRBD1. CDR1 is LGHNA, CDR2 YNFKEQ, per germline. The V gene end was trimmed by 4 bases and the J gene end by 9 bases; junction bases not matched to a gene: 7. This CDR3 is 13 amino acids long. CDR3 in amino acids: CASSREGTGRQYF. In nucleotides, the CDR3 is TGTGCCAGCAGCCGGGAGGGGACAGGGAGGCAGTACTTC.

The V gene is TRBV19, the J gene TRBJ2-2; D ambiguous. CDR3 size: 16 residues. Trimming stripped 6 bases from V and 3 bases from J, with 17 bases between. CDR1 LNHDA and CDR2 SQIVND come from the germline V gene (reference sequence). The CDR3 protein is CASSWLSVYDTGELFF. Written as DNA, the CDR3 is TGTGCCAGTAGCTGGTTATCAGTTTATGACACCGGGGAGCTGTTTTTT.

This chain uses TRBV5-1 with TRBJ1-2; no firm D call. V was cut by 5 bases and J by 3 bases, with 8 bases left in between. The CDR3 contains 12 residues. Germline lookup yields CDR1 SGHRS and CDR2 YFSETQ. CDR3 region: CASRSSHYGYTF. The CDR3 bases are TGCGCCAGCAGGTCTAGTCACTATGGCTACACCTTC. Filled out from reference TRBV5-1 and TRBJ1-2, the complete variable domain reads KAGVTQTPRYLIKTRGQQVTLSCSPISGHRSVSWYQQTPGQGLQFLFEYFSETQRNKGNFPGRFSGRQFSNSRSEMNVSTLELGDSALYLCASRSSHYGYTFGSGTRLTVV.

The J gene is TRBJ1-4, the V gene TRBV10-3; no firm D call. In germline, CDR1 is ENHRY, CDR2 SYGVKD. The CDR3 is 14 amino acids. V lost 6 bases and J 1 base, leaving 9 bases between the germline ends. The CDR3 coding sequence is TGTGCCATCAGACCAGCAGGAACTAATGAAAAACTGTTTTTT. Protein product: CAIRPAGTNEKLFF.

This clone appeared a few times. CDR3 nucleotides: TGTGCCTGGAGTGTACGAGGAGGCTACGAGCAGTACTTC. Translation gives CAWSVRGGYEQYF. This chain joins TRBV30 and TRBJ2-7; D is perhaps TRBD2 (5 bases). Trimming stripped 0 bases from V and 3 bases from J, with 9 bases between. CDR1 is GTSNPN, CDR2 SVGIG, per germline (reference sequence). The CDR3 is 13 residues long.

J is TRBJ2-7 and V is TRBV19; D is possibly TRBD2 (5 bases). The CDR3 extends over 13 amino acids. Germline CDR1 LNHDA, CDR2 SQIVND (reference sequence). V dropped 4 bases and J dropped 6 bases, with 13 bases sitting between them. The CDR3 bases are TGTGCCAGTAGTAGCGGTAGCGCTGGCGAGCAGTACTTC. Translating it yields CASSSGSAGEQYF.

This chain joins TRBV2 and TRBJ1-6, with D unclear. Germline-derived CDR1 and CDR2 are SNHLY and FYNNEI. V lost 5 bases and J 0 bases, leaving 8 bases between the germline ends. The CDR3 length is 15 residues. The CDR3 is CASSSESSYNSPLHF. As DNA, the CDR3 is TGTGCCAGCAGTTCGGAGAGCTCCTATAATTCACCCCTCCACTTT.

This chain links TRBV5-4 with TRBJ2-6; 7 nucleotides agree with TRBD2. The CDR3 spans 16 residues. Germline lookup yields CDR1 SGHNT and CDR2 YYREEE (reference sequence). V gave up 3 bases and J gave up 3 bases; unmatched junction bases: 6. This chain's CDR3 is CASSYPGGDGANVLTF. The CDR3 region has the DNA TGTGCCAGCAGCTACCCGGGGGGTGATGGGGCCAACGTCCTGACTTTC.

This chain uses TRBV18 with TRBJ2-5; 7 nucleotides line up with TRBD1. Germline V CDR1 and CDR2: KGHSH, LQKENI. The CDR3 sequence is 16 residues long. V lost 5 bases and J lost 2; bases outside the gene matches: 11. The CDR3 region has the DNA TGTGCCAGCTCATTTTCCGGGACAGCAGTACAAGAGACCCAGTACTTC. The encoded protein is CASSFSGTAVQETQYF. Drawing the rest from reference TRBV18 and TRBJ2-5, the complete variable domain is NAGVMQNPRHLVRRRGQEARLRCSPMKGHSHVYWYRQLPEEGLKFMVYLQKENIIDESGMPKERFSAEFPKEGPSILRIQQVVRGDSAAYFCASSFSGTAVQETQYFGPGTRLLVL.

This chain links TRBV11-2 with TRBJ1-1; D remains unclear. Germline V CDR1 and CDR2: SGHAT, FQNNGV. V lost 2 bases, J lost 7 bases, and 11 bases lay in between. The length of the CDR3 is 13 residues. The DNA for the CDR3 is TGTGCCAGCAGCTTAATAGTAGATGGTGAAGCTTTCTTT. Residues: CASSLIVDGEAFF.

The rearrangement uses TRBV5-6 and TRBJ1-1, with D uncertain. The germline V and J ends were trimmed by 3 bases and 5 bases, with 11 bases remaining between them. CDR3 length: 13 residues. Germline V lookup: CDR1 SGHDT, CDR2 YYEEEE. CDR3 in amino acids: CASSSLAGTEAFF. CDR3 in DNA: TGTGCCAGCAGCTCGCTGGCGGGGACTGAAGCTTTCTTT.

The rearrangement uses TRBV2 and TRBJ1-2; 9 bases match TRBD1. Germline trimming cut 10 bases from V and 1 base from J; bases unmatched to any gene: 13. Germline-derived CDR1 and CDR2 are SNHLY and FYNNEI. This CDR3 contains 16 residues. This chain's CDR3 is CAKDALGTGNNYGYTF. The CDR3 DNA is TGTGCCAAAGATGCTCTCGGGACAGGGAATAACTATGGCTACACCTTC.

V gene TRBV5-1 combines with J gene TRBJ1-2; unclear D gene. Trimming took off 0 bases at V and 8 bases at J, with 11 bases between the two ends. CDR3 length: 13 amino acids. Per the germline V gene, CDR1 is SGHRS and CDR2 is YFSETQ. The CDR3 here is CASSLEPGQGYTF. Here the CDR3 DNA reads TGCGCCAGCAGCTTGGAACCAGGTCAAGGCTACACCTTC.

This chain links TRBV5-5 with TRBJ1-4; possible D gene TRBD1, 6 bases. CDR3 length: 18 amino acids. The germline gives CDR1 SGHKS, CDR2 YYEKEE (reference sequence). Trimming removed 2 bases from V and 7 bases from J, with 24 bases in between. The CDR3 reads CASSFYPGHFRPFEKLFF. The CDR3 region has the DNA TGTGCCAGCAGCTTCTATCCGGGACACTTTCGTCCGTTTGAAAAACTGTTTTTT.

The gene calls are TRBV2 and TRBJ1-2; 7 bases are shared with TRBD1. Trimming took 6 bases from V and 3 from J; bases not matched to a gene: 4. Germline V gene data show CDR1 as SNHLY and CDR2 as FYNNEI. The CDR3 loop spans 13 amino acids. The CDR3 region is CASSLTGDYGYTF. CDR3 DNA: TGTGCCAGCAGCCTAACAGGGGACTATGGCTACACCTTC.

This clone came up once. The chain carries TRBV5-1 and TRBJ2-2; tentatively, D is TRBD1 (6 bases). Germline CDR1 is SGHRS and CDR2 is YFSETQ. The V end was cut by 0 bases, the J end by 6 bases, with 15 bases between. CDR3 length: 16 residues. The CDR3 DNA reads TGCGCCAGCAGCTTGGCCCGGGACACCCACGCCGGGGAGCTGTTTTTT. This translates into CASSLARDTHAGELFF.

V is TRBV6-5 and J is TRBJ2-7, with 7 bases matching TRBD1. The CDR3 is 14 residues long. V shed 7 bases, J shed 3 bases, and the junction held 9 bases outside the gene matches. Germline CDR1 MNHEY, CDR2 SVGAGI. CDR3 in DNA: TGTGCCAGCACCAAATTCACAGGGGTCTACGAGCAGTACTTC. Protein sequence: CASTKFTGVYEQYF.

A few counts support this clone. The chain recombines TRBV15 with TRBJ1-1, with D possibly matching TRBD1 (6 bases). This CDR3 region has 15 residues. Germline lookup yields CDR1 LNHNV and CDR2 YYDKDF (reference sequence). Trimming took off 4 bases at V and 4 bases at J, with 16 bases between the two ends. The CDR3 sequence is CATSTVGRGSTEAFF. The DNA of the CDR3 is TGTGCCACCAGCACCGTCGGCAGGGGTAGCACTGAAGCTTTCTTT.

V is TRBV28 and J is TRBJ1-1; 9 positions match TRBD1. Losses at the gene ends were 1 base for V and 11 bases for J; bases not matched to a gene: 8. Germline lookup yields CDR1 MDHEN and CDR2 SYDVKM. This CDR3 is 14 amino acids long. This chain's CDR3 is CASSLLVQGASAFF. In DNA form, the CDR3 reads TGTGCCAGCAGTTTATTGGTACAGGGGGCCTCGGCTTTCTTT. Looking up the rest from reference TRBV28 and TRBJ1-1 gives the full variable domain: DVKVTQSSRYLVKRTGEKVFLECVQDMDHENMFWYRQDPGLGLRLIYFSYDVKMKEKGDIPEGYSVSREKKERFSLILESASTNQTSMYLCASSLLVQGASAFFGQGTRLTVV.

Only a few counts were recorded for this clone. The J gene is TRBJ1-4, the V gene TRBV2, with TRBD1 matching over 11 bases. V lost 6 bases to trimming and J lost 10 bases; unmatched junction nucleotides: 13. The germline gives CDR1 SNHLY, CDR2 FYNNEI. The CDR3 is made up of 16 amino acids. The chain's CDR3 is CASRPGQGVKRGKLFF. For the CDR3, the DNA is TGTGCCAGCAGACCGGGACAGGGGGTTAAAAGGGGAAAACTGTTTTTT.

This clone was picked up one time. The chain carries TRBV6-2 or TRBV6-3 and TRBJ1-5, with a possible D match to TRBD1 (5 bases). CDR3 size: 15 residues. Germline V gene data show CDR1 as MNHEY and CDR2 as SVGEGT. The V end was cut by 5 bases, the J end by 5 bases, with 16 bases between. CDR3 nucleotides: TGTGCCAGCAGTATCCGGGGGAGAAATGATCAGCCCCAGCATTTT. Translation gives CASSIRGRNDQPQHF.